Listed below are T cell receptor beta chains from one sample, sequenced in a study of shared clonotypes between healthy human individuals. Sequencing used immunoSEQ multiplex PCR; TCRdb keeps in-frame clones, though not all of them. This sample has some 650,000 clones; more than 95% occur once, and the top ten carry 0.055% to 0.07%. The specimen sequenced was naive CD4+ T cells sorted from blood. These receptors originate from a woman in her 30s in good health. Each CDR3 is given without its conserved first and last residue.

v_call	j_call	cdr3_aa
TRBV6-5	TRBJ2-2	ASSYSGLTGELF
TRBV5-4	TRBJ2-1	ASSHRTNELPNEQF
TRBV30	TRBJ2-5	AWASRVETQY
TRBV29-1	TRBJ1-4	SVQGAFGEKLF
TRBV28	TRBJ2-7	ASSYVGDSYEQY
TRBV9	TRBJ1-5	ASSPGTGFSNQPQH
TRBV6-5	TRBJ2-1	ASTSSHEQF
TRBV10-3	TRBJ2-1	AISAFATNEQF
TRBV7-6	TRBJ2-7	ASSLVLQGQGISPYEQY
TRBV28	TRBJ1-2	ATNIVGGARRYT
TRBV18	TRBJ1-5	ASSPGGIQPQH
TRBV19	TRBJ2-1	ASTQGLAGGSNYNEQF
TRBV5-1	TRBJ2-7	ASRVLGAQSYEQY
TRBV6-5	TRBJ2-7	ASSYKRISYEQY
TRBV25-1	TRBJ1-3	ASSDRSSGNTIY
TRBV6-5	TRBJ1-6	ASSYSMGSPLH
TRBV5-6	TRBJ2-7	ASSLRTSREQY
TRBV2	TRBJ2-1	ASSTLAGGNEQF
TRBV28	TRBJ2-7	ASSYPVGEQY
TRBV6-5	TRBJ1-1	ASRNPGSNTEAF
TRBV2	TRBJ1-6	ASSKQGESPLH
TRBV7-3	TRBJ2-1	ASSSVAVRSYNEQF
TRBV7-6	TRBJ2-7	ASSFTRAASRTYGGSEQY
TRBV5-1	TRBJ2-1	ASSLFLAGNEQF
TRBV29-1	TRBJ1-1	SVGGQGMNTEAF
TRBV28	TRBJ1-5	ASGQSNQPQH
TRBV6-5	TRBJ1-2	ASSPWQPRYGYT
TRBV5-4	TRBJ2-5	ASSSPPGSRGGETQY
TRBV5-1	TRBJ2-3	ASRVSGSDTDTQY
TRBV28	TRBJ2-1	ASSLGGYSYNEQF
TRBV7-8	TRBJ2-4	ASSLDGATKNIQY
TRBV5-4	-	ASSLYTGAYEQY
TRBV7-9	TRBJ1-1	ASSRDLNTEAF
TRBV27	TRBJ1-5	ASRRSGAYSNQPQH
TRBV5-1	TRBJ2-5	ASSSGTGGSETQY
TRBV9	TRBJ1-2	ASSTSVGANYGYT
TRBV19	TRBJ2-2	ASSPGLAGVGTGELF
TRBV2	TRBJ2-1	ASTVYNEQF
TRBV29-1	TRBJ2-1	SAQLLSSYNEQF
TRBV6-6	TRBJ2-1	ASKSHNEQF
TRBV2	TRBJ1-1	ASSGAGTGDEAF
TRBV18	TRBJ2-4	ASSPRLADVAKNIQY
TRBV28	TRBJ2-7	ASSTSGTSIYEQY
TRBV7-9	TRBJ2-3	ASSPTSAGRIDTQY
TRBV18	TRBJ2-7	ASSTTGISYEQY
TRBV5-5	TRBJ2-7	ASSLVSAGTLYEQY
TRBV9	TRBJ1-1	ASSVSGLSDTEAF
TRBV27	TRBJ1-2	ASSLTSNYGYT
TRBV6-1	TRBJ2-7	ATRQNSYEQY
TRBV2	TRBJ1-1	ASGGVTEAF
TRBV11-2	TRBJ2-3	ASSPGYGTGASTDTQY
TRBV7-9	TRBJ2-3	ASSPSGGSGTGTDTQY
TRBV18	TRBJ1-1	ASSPSGQNTEAF
TRBV14	TRBJ2-2	ASSRSGPGGELF